These 5 T cell receptor beta chains originate from one sample sequenced in a study of T cell repertoires in cytomegalovirus infection. TCRdb recomputed calls from the reads with MiXCR, one row per CDR3 protein. The sample gives 270,000 or so distinct CDR3 sequences, about 17% of which show up once; around 43% is in the top ten. What was sequenced was CD8+ T cells from PBMCs. These receptors all come from a human donor in good health (CMV status not recorded). Some clones in this sample may be carry-over from other donors' samples.

The chain has TRBV5-1 and TRBJ1-1; no firm D call. This CDR3 has 14 amino acids. The V gene lost 5 bases and the J gene lost 4 bases, with 15 bases spanning the gap. Germline CDR1 SGHRS, CDR2 YFSETQ. In DNA, the CDR3 is TGCGCCAGCAGTTCCAAGTGGGGTTTCACTGAAGCTTTCTTT. The encoded protein is CASSSKWGFTEAFF.

The table lists this clonotype with many counts. The rearrangement uses TRBV20-1 and TRBJ1-5; the match to TRBD1 covers 8 bases. This CDR3 has 14 residues. The ends lost 5 bases at V and 2 bases at J; junction bases unmatched: 5. The germline CDR1 and CDR2 sequences are DFQATT and SNEGSKA (reference sequence). The CDR3 loop is CSAWTGSGNQPQHF. The CDR3 DNA is TGCAGTGCTTGGACAGGGTCTGGCAATCAGCCCCAGCATTTT.

This clonotype has a handful of counts. The chain recombines TRBV4-1 with TRBJ1-5, with D hard to call. The CDR3 sequence is 16 residues long. The ends were cut back, 0 bases at V and 3 bases at J, with 12 bases in the middle. CDR1 is MGHRA, CDR2 YSYEKL, per germline. CDR3 residues: CASSQEAGLPNQPQHF. CDR3 in DNA: TGCGCCAGCAGCCAAGAAGCAGGACTACCCAATCAGCCCCAGCATTTT.

This chain joins TRBV19 and TRBJ1-5; a weak D match, TRBD1 (5 bases). The V gene lost 10 bases and the J gene lost 2 bases, with 15 bases spanning the gap. The CDR3 covers 14 residues. Germline V gene sequence: CDR1 LNHDA, CDR2 SQIVND (reference sequence). The CDR3 nucleotides are TGTGCCACCGAGGGGCTCCGGGGCAATCAGCCCCAGCATTTT. Protein: CATEGLRGNQPQHF.

This chain links TRBV6-2 or TRBV6-3 with TRBJ2-5; D unresolved. From germline, CDR1 is MNHEY and CDR2 SVGEGT. V was pared by 0 bases and J by 2 bases, with 13 bases between. CDR3 length equals 16 residues. CDR3 sequence: CASSYSILNQQETQYF. CDR3 sequence (DNA): TGTGCCAGCAGTTACTCTATTCTTAACCAACAAGAGACCCAGTACTTC.